The sequence of this T cell receptor (beta chain) was determined in a study of T-cell reconstitution after alpha-beta-depleted transplantation in children (dated by TCRdb to about 2016). With regard to the full study: Using TCR repertoire profiling, the study quantitatively followed how T-cell immune reconstitution unfolded in children after TCRalphabeta/CD19-depleted allogeneic hematopoietic cell transplantation.

A remark on this clonotype: Its binding antigen is unknown. Nothing much larger sits one base from this clone, and base qualities are not available.

Inclusive of the bounding cysteine and phenylalanine, the CDR3 is 12 residues long. Only CDR3 DNA is held: 36 bases, read in frame from base 1. V is pared back by 6 bases and J by 5 bases, with 10 bases lying between the germline termini. Per the germline V gene (reference sequence), SEHNR is the CDR1 and FQNEAQ is the CDR2. The method was PCR. This sample was sequenced with an Illumina HiSeq 2500. TCR libraries were prepared with molecular barcoding, using unique molecular identifiers to normalize TCRbeta repertoire quantification. The public reads were reprocessed in TCRdb via fastp at Q25 and MiXCR, keeping in-frame beta chains. Here each entry gathers all rows of one CDR3 protein and keeps the most common genes and DNA. The sample includes 250,000 to 350,000 distinct CDR3 sequences, with more than 8% observed a single time. The ten largest clones capture roughly a tenth of the sample.

The sample here was PBMCs from the stem cell graft donor, taken from the stem cell graft. The chain is assembled from TRBV7-9 and TRBJ1-1; there is no confident call for the D gene. The source of this sequence is a human donor who donated a stem cell graft to a child with SCID. DNA sequence: TGTGCCAGCAGAGATCATGGGACTGAAGCTTTCTTT. This gives the protein CASRDHGTEAFF.